A few counts support the clone carrying this T cell receptor beta chain. Its antigen is currently unknown. Looked up from germline, CDR1 is MNHEY and CDR2 is SVGAGI. V lost 0 bases and J 6 bases, leaving 10 bases between the germline ends. This CDR3 comprises 14 residues. The authors incorporated unique molecular identifiers into the TCR beta cDNA libraries. TCRdb analysed the PCR reads with MiXCR anew, one entry per CDR3 protein. The sample lists about 430,000 distinct CDR3 sequences, 30% to 45% occurring once. The source of the sample is a study of post-analysis software for immune sequencing data. Findings of the study overall: Patients showed TRBV5-6, TRBV5-1 and TRBV20-1 among a handful of TRBV segments more frequent than in controls.

The sequencing input was blood. The clonotype originates from a girl aged 2-10 years with multiple sclerosis. The chain couples TRBV6-5 to TRBJ2-3; D is unresolved. The CDR3 DNA reads TGTGCCAGCAGTTACTCCTCTATATGGGATACGCAGTATTTT. Its protein is CASSYSSIWDTQYF.